Following are 15 T cell receptor beta chains from one sample sequenced in a study of blood T cells in healthy people across ages. A second PCR, run for roughly 7 to 11 cycles, used a sample-barcoded 5' primer plus a J-beta primer mix. TCRdb itself ran the 5' RACE reads through MiXCR, one entry per CDR3 protein. The sample has 2 million or so distinct CDR3 sequences; 49% are singletons. The sample comprised blood. Receptors originate from a woman aged 40 to 50 in good health.

The genes are TRBV27 and TRBJ1-2, with 9 bases aligning to TRBD1. CDR1 is MNHEY and CDR2 is SMNVEV in the germline V gene (reference sequence). The V segment lost 3 bases and the J segment 2 bases; nucleotides outside the gene matches: 7. The length of the CDR3 is 16 residues. The CDR3 DNA reads as TGTGCCAGCAGTTTCCGGGACAGGGTTTGGAACTATGGCTACACCTTC. Amino acids: CASSFRDRVWNYGYTF.

Only a few counts were recorded for this clonotype. The gene calls are TRBV20-1 and TRBJ1-2; D is possibly TRBD1 (6 bases). Germline CDR1 and CDR2: DFQATT and SNEGSKA (reference sequence). The CDR3 covers 12 residues. Trimming shortened V by 6 bases and J by 2 bases, and 10 bases separated the two germline ends. Written as DNA, the CDR3 is TGCAGTGCCAACAGGGTCAACTATGGCTACACCTTC. It is translated as CSANRVNYGYTF.

The chain recombines TRBV6-6 with TRBJ1-5; D is perhaps TRBD1 (6 bases). V gave up 7 bases and J gave up 2 bases, with 12 bases separating them. Germline V CDR1 and CDR2: MNHNY, SVGAGI (reference sequence). The CDR3 has 14 residues. Written as DNA, the CDR3 is TGTGCCAGCATGGAGGGGGGGGGCAATCAGCCCCAGCATTTT. The encoded protein is CASMEGGGNQPQHF.

This clonotype was picked up a small number of times. The rearrangement uses TRBV9 and TRBJ2-3, with 12 bases lining up with TRBD2. V lost 3 bases and J lost 0; bases outside the gene matches: 5. CDR3 length: 17 residues. Germline CDR1 is SGDLS and CDR2 is YYNGEE. The CDR3 spells CASSEWTSGASTDTQYF. CDR3 DNA sequence: TGTGCCAGCAGCGAGTGGACTAGCGGGGCTAGCACAGATACGCAGTATTTT.

The V and J genes are TRBV20-1 and TRBJ2-5, with 14 bases that match TRBD2. The J segment lost 5 bases and the V segment lost 5 bases, leaving 13 bases of the junction unmatched. Looked up from germline, CDR1 is DFQATT and CDR2 is SNEGSKA (reference sequence). CDR3 size: 17 residues. Here the CDR3 DNA reads TGCAGTGCTCCCTATTTGGGACTAGCGGGGGTCCGGGAGACCCAGTACTTC. This encodes CSAPYLGLAGVRETQYF.

This clonotype was recorded a few times. The chain employs TRBV4-2 and TRBJ2-3; 10 bases are shared with TRBD2. Per the germline V gene, CDR1 is LGHNA and CDR2 is YNFKEQ. The CDR3 is made up of 17 amino acids. The J segment lost 2 bases and the V segment lost 2 bases, leaving 7 bases of the junction unmatched. The chain's CDR3 is CASSQSTAGGLTDTQYF. CDR3 sequence (DNA): TGTGCCAGCAGCCAATCCACAGCGGGGGGGCTCACAGATACGCAGTATTTT.

The chain is built from TRBV29-1 and TRBJ1-2; D call uncertain. Germline lookup yields CDR1 SQVTM and CDR2 ANQGSEA. The V gene lost 1 base and the J gene lost 2 bases, with 11 bases spanning the gap. The CDR3 is 14 amino acids. CDR3 sequence: CSVEGLQSNYGYTF. Written as DNA, the CDR3 is TGCAGCGTTGAAGGATTACAGTCCAACTATGGCTACACCTTC.

This clonotype was recorded a few times. This chain links TRBV7-9 with TRBJ2-1; D gene uncertain. The CDR3 spans 12 residues. Between the trimmed V and J ends, which lost 1 base and 12 bases, there was a span of 10 bases. Germline V lookup: CDR1 SEHNR, CDR2 FQNEAQ (reference sequence). The CDR3, as DNA: TGTGCCAGCAGCTTAGATACCCCCGGGCAGTTCTTC. Protein product: CASSLDTPGQFF.

The chain links TRBV5-1 to TRBJ2-1; unclear D gene. V dropped 3 bases and J dropped 6 bases, with 13 bases sitting between them. Germline V CDR1 and CDR2: SGHRS, YFSETQ. CDR3 size: 14 residues. CDR3 in DNA: TGCGCCAGCAGCTCCGTTAAACTGAGCAATGAGCAGTTCTTC. Residues: CASSSVKLSNEQFF.

The V gene is TRBV6-1, the J gene TRBJ2-1; D unclear. Trimming shortened V by 1 base and J by 6 bases, and 10 bases separated the two germline ends. The germline V gene encodes CDR1 MNHNS and CDR2 SASEGT. The CDR3 runs to 14 residues. CDR3 protein: CASSEGNSLNEQFF. CDR3 bases: TGTGCCAGCAGTGAAGGGAATAGCCTCAATGAGCAGTTCTTC.

The rearrangement joins TRBV14 to TRBJ2-3; 11 bases map to TRBD2. V dropped 0 bases and J dropped 3; count of bases not matched to a gene: 14. The CDR3 loop spans 20 amino acids. CDR1 is SGHDN and CDR2 is FVKESK in the germline V gene. The CDR3 DNA reads TGTGCCAGCAGCCAAGATGGTCTAGCGGGGGGCAGGGCACCTACAGATACGCAGTATTTT. Translation: CASSQDGLAGGRAPTDTQYF. Full variable domain (remainder filled in from reference TRBV14 and TRBJ2-3): EAGVTQFPSHSVIEKGQTVTLRCDPISGHDNLYWYRRVMGKEIKFLLHFVKESKQDESGMPNNRFLAERTGGTYSTLKVQPAELEDSGVYFCASSQDGLAGGRAPTDTQYFGPGTRLTVL.

This chain joins TRBV6-5 and TRBJ2-1, with 7 positions matching TRBD1. V lost 2 bases, J lost 8 bases, and 9 bases stayed unmatched. This CDR3 contains 15 residues. Germline V lookup: CDR1 MNHEY, CDR2 SVGAGI. This CDR3 reads CASSYVRGLVDEQFF. The CDR3 coding sequence is TGTGCCAGCAGTTACGTCAGGGGGTTGGTCGATGAGCAGTTCTTC.

The rearrangement links TRBV2 to TRBJ2-1; weak D call: TRBD2 (6 bases). Germline V gene sequence: CDR1 SNHLY, CDR2 FYNNEI. Trimming removed 8 bases from V and 6 bases from J, with 14 bases in between. This CDR3 comprises 13 residues. CDR3: CASGGVTLNEQFF. CDR3 DNA: TGTGCCAGCGGCGGGGTAACCCTCAATGAGCAGTTCTTC.

This chain uses TRBV7-2 with TRBJ1-2; D is perhaps TRBD1 (6 bases). V was trimmed by 3 bases and J by 3 bases, leaving 17 bases between them. The CDR3 runs to 16 residues. Germline V CDR1 and CDR2: SGHTA, FQGNSA. The CDR3 region is CASSLRGGRIDYGYTF. CDR3 nucleotides: TGTGCCAGCAGCTTGAGGGGGGGCAGGATAGACTATGGCTACACCTTC.

This clonotype was picked up a small number of times. V and J are TRBV20-1 and TRBJ1-5, with D uncertain. This CDR3 has 15 residues. CDR1 and CDR2 (germline): DFQATT, SNEGSKA (reference sequence). Trimming cost V 3 bases and J 1 base, with 13 bases left between them. CDR3 sequence (DNA): TGCAGTGCTAGTAGACCGTCTGGAAGCAATCAGCCCCAGCATTTT. It yields the protein CSASRPSGSNQPQHF.